This T cell receptor (beta chain) was retrieved from a study of T-cell memory formation after mild COVID-19. Overall study: Clusters were largely donor specific.

In germline, CDR1 is MNHEY, CDR2 SVGEGT. The CDR3 covers 21 residues. The V gene lost 0 bases and the J gene lost 0 bases, with 24 bases spanning the gap. This clonotype was recorded a few times. One entry per CDR3 protein, called by TCRdb with MiXCR from the 5' RACE reads. The repertoire holds roughly 150,000 distinct CDR3 sequences, 13% to 15% seen once, with 14% in the top ten. The source of this sequence is an adult woman who had mild COVID-19 (a few samples of this study predate the infection). Cell type and time point are not known. The rearrangement joins TRBV6-2 or TRBV6-3 to TRBJ1-5, with unresolved D. Sequenced input: PBMCs or a T cell subset sorted from them (not recorded which). The CDR3 DNA reads TGTGCCAGCAGTTACTCGATCGATGGACGGGTTTTCGACTATAGCAATCAGCCCCAGCATTTT. It specifies CASSYSIDGRVFDYSNQPQHF.